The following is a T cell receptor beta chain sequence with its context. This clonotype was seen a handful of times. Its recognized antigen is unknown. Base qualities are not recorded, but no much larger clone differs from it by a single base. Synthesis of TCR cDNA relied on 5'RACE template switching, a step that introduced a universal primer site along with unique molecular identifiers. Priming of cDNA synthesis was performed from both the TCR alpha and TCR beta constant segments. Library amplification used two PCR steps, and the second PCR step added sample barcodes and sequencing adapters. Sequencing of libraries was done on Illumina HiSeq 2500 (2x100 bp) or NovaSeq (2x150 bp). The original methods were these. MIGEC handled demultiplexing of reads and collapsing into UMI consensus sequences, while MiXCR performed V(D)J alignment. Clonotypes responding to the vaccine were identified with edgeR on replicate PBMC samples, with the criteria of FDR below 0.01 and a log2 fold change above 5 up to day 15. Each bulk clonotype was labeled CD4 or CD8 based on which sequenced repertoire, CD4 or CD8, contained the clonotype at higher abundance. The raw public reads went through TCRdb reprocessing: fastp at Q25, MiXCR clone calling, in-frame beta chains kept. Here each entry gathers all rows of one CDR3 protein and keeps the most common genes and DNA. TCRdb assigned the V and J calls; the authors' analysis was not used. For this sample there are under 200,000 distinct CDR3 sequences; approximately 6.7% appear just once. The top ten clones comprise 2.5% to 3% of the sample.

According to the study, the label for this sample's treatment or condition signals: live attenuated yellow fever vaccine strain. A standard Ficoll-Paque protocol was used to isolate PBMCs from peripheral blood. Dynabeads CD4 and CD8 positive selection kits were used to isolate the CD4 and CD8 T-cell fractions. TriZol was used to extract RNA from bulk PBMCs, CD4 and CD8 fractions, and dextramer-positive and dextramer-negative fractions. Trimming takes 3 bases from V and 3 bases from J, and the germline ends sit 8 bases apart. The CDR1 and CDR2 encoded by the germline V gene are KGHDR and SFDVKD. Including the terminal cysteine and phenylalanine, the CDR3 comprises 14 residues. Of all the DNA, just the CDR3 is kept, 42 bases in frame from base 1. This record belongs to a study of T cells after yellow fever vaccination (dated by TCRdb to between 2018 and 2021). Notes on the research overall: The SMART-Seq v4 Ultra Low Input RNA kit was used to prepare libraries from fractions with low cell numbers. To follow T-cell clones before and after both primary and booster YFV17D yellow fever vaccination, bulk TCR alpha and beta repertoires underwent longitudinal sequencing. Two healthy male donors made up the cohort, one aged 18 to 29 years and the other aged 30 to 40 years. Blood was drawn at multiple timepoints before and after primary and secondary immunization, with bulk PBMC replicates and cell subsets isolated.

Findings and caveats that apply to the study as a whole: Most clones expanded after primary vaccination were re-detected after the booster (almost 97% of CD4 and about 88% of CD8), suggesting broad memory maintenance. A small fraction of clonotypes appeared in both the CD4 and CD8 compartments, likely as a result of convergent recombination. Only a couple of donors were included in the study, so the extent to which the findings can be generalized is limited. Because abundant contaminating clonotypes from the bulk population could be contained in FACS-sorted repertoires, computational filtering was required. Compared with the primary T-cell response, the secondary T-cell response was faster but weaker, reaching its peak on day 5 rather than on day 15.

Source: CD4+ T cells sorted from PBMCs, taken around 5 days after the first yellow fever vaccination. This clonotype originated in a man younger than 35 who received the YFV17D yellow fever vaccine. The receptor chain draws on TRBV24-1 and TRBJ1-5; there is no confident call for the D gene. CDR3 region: CATSDGGNNQPQHF. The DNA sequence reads TGTGCCACCAGTGATGGAGGGAACAATCAGCCCCAGCATTTT.